This T cell receptor beta chain was recorded in a study of OX40 agonist ivuxolimab in advanced cancers. Looking at the study overall: Three dose-escalation patients had partial responses: one with hepatocellular carcinoma and two with cutaneous melanoma.

Generated by immunoSEQ multiplex PCR, the TCRdb table keeps only in-frame clones and is missing some. The sample includes more than 7,500 clones, 60% to 80% seen only once; the top ten take roughly a quarter. The material sequenced was CD4+ or CD8+ T cells sorted from blood, taken in a trial of the OX40 agonist ivuxolimab. This clonotype was sampled from an adult with an advanced solid tumor such as melanoma, head and neck, liver or kidney cancer.

CDR3 amino acids: CASSLVGGYQPQHF. The CDR3 nucleotides read TGTGCCAGCAGTTTGGTTGGAGGGTATCAGCCCCAGCATTTT. The V and J genes are TRBV27 and TRBJ1-5; D gene ambiguous. This CDR3 spans 14 amino acids. CDR1 and CDR2 (germline): MNHEY, SMNVEV (reference sequence). V lost 3 bases and J 5 bases, leaving 11 bases between the germline ends.